The 25 T cell receptor beta chains in this list originate from one sample, sequenced in a study of cytomegalovirus exposure and HLA in healthy donors. TCRdb keeps only in-frame clones here, not all; method: immunoSEQ multiplex PCR. The table includes about 38,000 clones, over 85% detected once. The sequencing sample was made of PBMCs. The origin of the receptors is a man younger than 35 in good health and CMV-seronegative.

This chain connects TRBV5-4 to TRBJ2-5; D unclear. The germline gives CDR1 SGHNT, CDR2 YYREEE (reference sequence). The CDR3 runs 15 residues. V gave up 0 bases and J gave up 5 bases, with 14 bases separating them. This CDR3 is CASSLDPVSAETQYF. CDR3 DNA: TGTGCCAGCAGCTTGGATCCGGTGAGCGCGGAGACCCAGTACTTC.

This chain links TRBV2 with TRBJ1-5; tentatively, D is TRBD1 (5 bases). The V end lost 4 bases, the J end lost 2 bases, and 18 bases lay between the germline ends. The germline V gene encodes CDR1 SNHLY and CDR2 FYNNEI. The CDR3 has 17 residues. CDR3 coding DNA: TGTGCCAGCAGTGGAGTAGGAGGGGCCGGAGGCAATCAGCCCCAGCATTTT. Translation gives CASSGVGGAGGNQPQHF.

The chain carries TRBV2 and TRBJ2-3; the D gene is possibly TRBD2 (5 bases). Germline CDR1 is SNHLY and CDR2 is FYNNEI. V shed 3 bases and J shed 0 bases, with 10 bases lying between them. The CDR3 covers 15 residues. CDR3 in amino acids: CASSESGVSTDTQYF. The DNA for the CDR3 is TGTGCCAGCAGTGAGTCCGGGGTCAGCACAGATACGCAGTATTTT.

V is TRBV5-1 and J is TRBJ1-1; TRBD1 is a possible D gene (5 bases). V lost 6 bases, J lost 8 bases, and 11 bases lay in between. This CDR3 comprises 11 residues. CDR1 SGHRS and CDR2 YFSETQ come from the germline V gene. Here the CDR3 reads CASTEGVEAFF. For the CDR3, the DNA is TGCGCCAGCACAGAAGGGGTCGAAGCTTTCTTT.

The rearrangement links TRBV28 to TRBJ2-7; D not certain. This CDR3 is built from 12 residues. The germline gives CDR1 MDHEN, CDR2 SYDVKM. Trimming removed 7 bases from V and 4 bases from J, with 11 bases in between. CDR3 residues: CASMGRFYEQYF. The CDR3 bases are TGTGCCAGCATGGGCAGATTTTACGAGCAGTACTTC.

V usage is TRBV15 and J usage is TRBJ2-7; D is possibly TRBD2 (7 bases). Germline V lookup: CDR1 LNHNV, CDR2 YYDKDF (reference sequence). The CDR3 is 13 amino acids. V was shortened by 1 base and J by 9 bases, with 13 bases between the two germline ends. Here the CDR3 reads CATSRVRGAGQYF. CDR3 in DNA: TGTGCCACCAGCAGAGTTCGGGGGGCGGGGCAGTACTTC.

V gene TRBV19 combines with J gene TRBJ1-5; D remains unclear. The V gene lost 2 bases and the J gene lost 3 bases, with 5 bases spanning the gap. Per germline, CDR1 LNHDA and CDR2 SQIVND (reference sequence). The length of the CDR3 is 13 residues. CDR3 sequence reads: CASSIQDNQPQHF. The CDR3 DNA reads as TGTGCCAGTAGTATACAGGACAATCAGCCCCAGCATTTT.

The chain is built from TRBV7-3 and TRBJ2-2; 9 positions agree with TRBD1. The CDR3 is 15 residues long. Germline V gene lookup returns CDR1 SGHTA and CDR2 FQGTGA. V trimming: 4 bases; J trimming: 7 bases; junction bases outside the gene matches: 7. CDR3 loop: CASSSGQGRVGELFF. The DNA for the CDR3 is TGTGCCAGCAGCTCCGGACAGGGGAGAGTCGGGGAGCTGTTTTTT.

The chain joins TRBV6-1 to TRBJ1-6, with D perhaps TRBD1 (5 bases). The germline V and J ends were trimmed by 3 bases and 11 bases, with 14 bases remaining between them. Germline CDR1 reads MNHNS; CDR2 reads SASEGT. The CDR3 spans 14 residues. CDR3 DNA sequence: TGTGCCAGCAGTGACCTCCGGACAAGTACACCCCTCCACTTT. This codes for CASSDLRTSTPLHF.

The chain combines TRBV19 with TRBJ2-1; 10 bases line up with TRBD2. The CDR3 loop spans 15 amino acids. The V gene end was trimmed by 3 bases and the J gene end by 6 bases; junction bases not matched to a gene: 5. Germline assignment: CDR1 LNHDA and CDR2 SQIVND (reference sequence). The CDR3 DNA reads as TGTGCCAGTAGTATTTGGTCTAGCGGGAGCAATGAGCAGTTCTTC. Protein sequence: CASSIWSSGSNEQFF. The whole variable domain, filled in from reference TRBV19 and TRBJ2-1, reads DGGITQSPKYLFRKEGQNVTLSCEQNLNHDAMYWYRQDPGQGLRLIYYSQIVNDFQKGDIAEGYSVSREKKESFPLTVTSAQKNPTAFYLCASSIWSSGSNEQFFGPGTRLTVL.

The chain employs TRBV28 and TRBJ1-1; tentatively, D is TRBD1 (5 bases). This CDR3 is built from 14 residues. Germline CDR1 and CDR2: MDHEN and SYDVKM. Trimming shortened V by 5 bases and J by 8 bases, and 18 bases separated the two germline ends. CDR3 sequence (DNA): TGTGCCAGCAGTGCCCGACAGCCGGGGGGGGAAGCTTTCTTT. Its protein product is CASSARQPGGEAFF.

The chain employs TRBV29-1 and TRBJ2-5; possibly TRBD2 for D (5 bases). Trimming cost V 4 bases and J 5 bases, with 14 bases left between them. There are 13 residues in the CDR3. Germline CDR1 and CDR2: SQVTM and ANQGSEA. CDR3 sequence reads: CSVAPTWEETQYF. In DNA form, the CDR3 reads TGCAGCGTTGCCCCTACTTGGGAGGAGACCCAGTACTTC.

The chain joins TRBV10-2 to TRBJ1-1; D possibly corresponds to TRBD1 (6 bases). The germline CDR1 and CDR2 sequences are WSHSY and SAAADI. The V end was cut by 2 bases, the J end by 3 bases, with 10 bases between. The CDR3 totals 14 residues. As DNA, the CDR3 is TGCGCCAGCAGTGAGCAGGGGATAGACACTGAAGCTTTCTTT. This codes for CASSEQGIDTEAFF.

This clone has only one observation. This chain uses TRBV2 with TRBJ1-2; D is ambiguous. Germline loops: CDR1 SNHLY, CDR2 FYNNEI. The ends were cut back, 3 bases at V and 8 bases at J, with 16 bases in the middle. The CDR3 is made up of 14 amino acids. The CDR3 DNA follows: TGTGCCAGCAGTGATATCGGCAATGTGGGCGGCTACACCTTC. Protein product: CASSDIGNVGGYTF. Drawing the rest from reference TRBV2 and TRBJ1-2, the complete variable domain is EPEVTQTPSHQVTQMGQEVILRCVPISNHLYFYWYRQILGQKVEFLVSFYNNEISEKSEIFDDQFSVERPDGSNFTLKIRSTKLEDSAMYFCASSDIGNVGGYTFGSGTRLTVV.

The chain recombines TRBV2 with TRBJ2-2, with 9 bases identical to TRBD2. V trimming: 4 bases; J trimming: 7 bases; junction bases outside the gene matches: 7. Germline V gene sequence: CDR1 SNHLY, CDR2 FYNNEI. The CDR3 is made up of 15 amino acids. The CDR3 region is CASSGNSGGDGELFF. The CDR3 bases are TGTGCCAGCAGTGGCAATAGCGGGGGCGACGGGGAGCTGTTTTTT.

This clone has only one observation. The J gene is TRBJ1-1, the V gene TRBV6-1, with D possibly being TRBD1 (5 bases). The CDR3 sequence is 11 residues long. Germline CDR1 and CDR2: MNHNS and SASEGT. Trimming shortened V by 6 bases and J by 7 bases, and 9 bases separated the two germline ends. For the CDR3, the DNA is TGTGCCAGCAGGGGACTCTTTGAAGCTTTCTTT. It translates to CASRGLFEAFF.

J is TRBJ2-2 and V is TRBV7-3; D might be TRBD2 (6 bases). This CDR3 has 16 residues. Germline V lookup: CDR1 SGHTA, CDR2 FQGTGA. V was clipped by 1 base and J by 4 bases, with 13 bases between them. The DNA of the CDR3 is TGTGCCAGCAGCTTAATCGGAGGGACTTCCACCGGGGAGCTGTTTTTT. Protein sequence: CASSLIGGTSTGELFF.

The chain carries TRBV11-2 and TRBJ1-2, with TRBD1 identical over 8 bases. This CDR3 has 13 residues. J was trimmed by 7 bases and V by 2 bases; bases with no gene match: 3. Germline V gene data show CDR1 as SGHAT and CDR2 as FQNNGV. The DNA of the CDR3 is TGTGCCAGCAGCTTACAGGGGGCAGGTGGCTACACCTTC. This encodes CASSLQGAGGYTF.

The V call is TRBV6-5, the J call TRBJ1-1, with D possibly being TRBD1 (6 bases). Germline V gives CDR1 MNHEY, CDR2 SVGAGI. The CDR3 sequence is 14 residues long. V lost 2 bases and J lost 0, with 7 bases in between. CDR3 nucleotides: TGTGCCAGCAGTTACGGGGGCCTGAACACTGAAGCTTTCTTT. Translated, it gives CASSYGGLNTEAFF.

The chain joins TRBV2 to TRBJ1-1; tentatively, D is TRBD1 (6 bases). In germline, CDR1 is SNHLY, CDR2 FYNNEI. The CDR3 is 13 amino acids. V shed 6 bases and J shed 6 bases, with 14 bases lying between them. The CDR3 DNA is TGTGCCAGCAGGGACTTCAGGGGATCTGAAGCTTTCTTT. It yields the protein CASRDFRGSEAFF.

The rearrangement uses TRBV7-5 and TRBJ2-2; the table's D call of TRBD2 was not tested on the DNA. TRBV7-5 is given as a pseudogene. This CDR3 region has 16 residues. The CDR3 spells CARSLSRVGITGELFF. As DNA, the CDR3 is TGTGCCAGAAGCCTCTCGCGGGTGGGAATCACCGGGGAGCTGTTTTTT.

J is TRBJ2-1 and V is TRBV5-1; D unresolved. V was pared by 4 bases and J by 0 bases, with 11 bases between. The CDR3 has 15 amino acids. The germline CDR1 and CDR2 sequences are SGHRS and YFSETQ. CDR3 loop: CASSNTLRSYNEQFF. The CDR3 DNA reads TGCGCCAGCAGCAACACACTACGCTCCTACAATGAGCAGTTCTTC.

The rearrangement joins TRBV6-1 to TRBJ1-4; D is uncertain. The ends were cut back, 1 base at V and 5 bases at J, with 8 bases in the middle. This CDR3 region has 14 residues. Germline-derived CDR1 and CDR2 are MNHNS and SASEGT. The CDR3 sequence: CASSEGGINEKLFF. The CDR3 DNA follows: TGTGCCAGCAGTGAAGGAGGGATCAATGAAAAACTGTTTTTT.

The gene calls are TRBV7-8 and TRBJ2-5; 11 bases agree with TRBD2. The J segment lost 1 base and the V segment lost 4 bases, leaving 5 bases of the junction unmatched. The CDR3 is made up of 16 amino acids. The germline gives CDR1 SGHVS, CDR2 FQNEAQ. The CDR3 is CASSSRLAGSQETQYF. The CDR3 bases are TGTGCCAGCAGCTCCCGACTAGCGGGGTCCCAAGAGACCCAGTACTTC.

The genes are TRBV9 and TRBJ2-7, with 7 bases lining up with TRBD1. The CDR3 runs to 15 residues. The junction had 9 bases not matched to a gene; V was cut back by 4 bases and J by 2 bases. Germline assignment: CDR1 SGDLS and CDR2 YYNGEE. DNA for the CDR3: TGTGCCAGCAGCCCACAGAGGGGGCGGACCTACGAGCAGTACTTC. This encodes CASSPQRGRTYEQYF.